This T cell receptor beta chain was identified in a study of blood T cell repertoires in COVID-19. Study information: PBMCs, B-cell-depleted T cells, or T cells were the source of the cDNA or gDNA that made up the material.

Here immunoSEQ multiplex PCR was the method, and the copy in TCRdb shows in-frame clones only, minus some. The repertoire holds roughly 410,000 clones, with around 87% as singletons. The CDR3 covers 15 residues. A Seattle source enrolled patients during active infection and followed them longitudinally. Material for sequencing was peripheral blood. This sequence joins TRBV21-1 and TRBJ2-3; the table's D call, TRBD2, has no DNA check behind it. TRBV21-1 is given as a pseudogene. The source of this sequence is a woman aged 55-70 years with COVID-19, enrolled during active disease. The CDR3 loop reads CASNNGGGPLPTQYF. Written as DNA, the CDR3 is TGTGCCAGCAACAACGGCGGGGGACCTCTCCCCACGCAGTATTTT.